This TCR beta chain was sequenced in a study of blood T cell repertoires in COVID-19 (dated by TCRdb to about 2020). Background for the entire study: The collaborator samples originated in the United States, Italy and Spain and spanned the acute and convalescent phases of COVID-19. The sample metadata nearly always contained a de-identified subject ID, COVID-19 status, age in years and sex. Samples were obtained from the ongoing ImmuneRACE study (first 160 participants) and from some 1,300 subjects provided by 6 global collaborators. The repertoires were released in a freely available public database intended as a resource for research on the immune response to SARS-CoV-2. Where HLA class I and class II types were available, the types were taken from metadata supplied by the sample provider, not from assay-based typing. The material from the prospective study consisted of cDNA or gDNA derived from T cells, B-cell-depleted T cells, or PBMCs. The dataset comprised deeply sampled blood TCRbeta repertoires from subjects exposed to, actively infected with, or recovered from COVID-19. What the research found in general, with its limitations: The amount of clinical and demographic metadata varied by source and participant and was provided uncurated.

Whole blood was collected in K2EDTA tubes by collaborating institutions according to the institutions' own protocols. For TCRbeta analysis, collaborators shipped samples in one of three forms: frozen whole blood, isolated PBMCs, or DNA extracted from either of those sample types. TCRbeta CDR3 regions were amplified from genomic DNA using the immunoSEQ Assay, a bias-controlled multiplex PCR. On the authors' methods: The number of nucleated cells in each sample was estimated from the amplification of reference gene primers within the assay. To quantify the absolute abundance of each unique TCRbeta CDR3 rearrangement, sequence reads were collapsed and filtered. For each sample, productive Simpson clonality was calculated by taking the square root of Simpson's diversity index across productive rearrangements. TCRdb retrieved this table from immuneACCESS and kept in-frame rearrangements only. Not all clones are present; in checked studies, unresolved V genes account for under half, and no reason is known for the remainder. V and J calls and clone size are as listed in that table; D and trimming were resolved from the DNA. In this sample the table shows approximately 200,000 clones, 80% to 85% of which occur a single time. The ten top clones hold roughly 2.3% of the sample.

Trimming at the junction amounts to 0 bases on V and 0 bases on J, and the germline ends lie 9 bases apart. From the germline V gene, CDR1 is SGHVS and CDR2 is FNYEAQ. Taken from cysteine to phenylalanine, the CDR3 has 16 residues. Of all the DNA, just the CDR3 is kept, 48 bases in frame from base 1. Details on this clone: Which antigen it targets is not known. There are no base qualities to consult, and no much larger clone falls within one base.

Sequencing was performed on peripheral blood. Recombination connected TRBV7-6 to TRBJ1-3; the D gene is perhaps TRBD1, on 5 matching bases. This clonotype originated in a woman in her sixties or seventies with acute or convalescent COVID-19. The base sequence is TGTGCCAGCAGCTTAGCTGGGGCCTACTCTGGAAACACCATATATTTT. The encoded protein is CASSLAGAYSGNTIYF.